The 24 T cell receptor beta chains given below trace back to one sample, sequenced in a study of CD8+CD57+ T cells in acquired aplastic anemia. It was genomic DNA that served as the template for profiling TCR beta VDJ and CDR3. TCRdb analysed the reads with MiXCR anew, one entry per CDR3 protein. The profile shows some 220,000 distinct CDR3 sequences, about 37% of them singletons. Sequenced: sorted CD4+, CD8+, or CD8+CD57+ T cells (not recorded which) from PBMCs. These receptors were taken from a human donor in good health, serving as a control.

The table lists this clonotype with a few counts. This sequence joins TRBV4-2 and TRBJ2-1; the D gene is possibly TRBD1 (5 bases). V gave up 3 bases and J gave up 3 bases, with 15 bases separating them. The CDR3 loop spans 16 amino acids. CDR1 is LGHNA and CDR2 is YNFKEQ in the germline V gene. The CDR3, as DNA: TGTGCCAGCAGCCAGTCAGGGCTACTTGTCTACAATGAGCAGTTCTTC. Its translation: CASSQSGLLVYNEQFF.

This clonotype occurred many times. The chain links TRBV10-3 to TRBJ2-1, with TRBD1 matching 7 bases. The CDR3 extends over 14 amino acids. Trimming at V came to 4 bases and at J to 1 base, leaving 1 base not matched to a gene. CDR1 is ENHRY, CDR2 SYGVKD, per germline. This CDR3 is CAISGQGSYNEQFF. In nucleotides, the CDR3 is TGTGCCATCAGTGGACAGGGATCCTACAATGAGCAGTTCTTC.

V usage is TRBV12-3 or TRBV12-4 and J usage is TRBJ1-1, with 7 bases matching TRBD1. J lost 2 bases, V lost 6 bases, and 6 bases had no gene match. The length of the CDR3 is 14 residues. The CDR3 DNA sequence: TGTGCCAGCAGGAAAGACAGGGTAAACACTGAAGCTTTCTTT. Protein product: CASRKDRVNTEAFF.

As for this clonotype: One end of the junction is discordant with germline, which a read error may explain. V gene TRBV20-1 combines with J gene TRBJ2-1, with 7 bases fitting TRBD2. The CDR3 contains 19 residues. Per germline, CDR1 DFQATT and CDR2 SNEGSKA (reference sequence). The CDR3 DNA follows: TGCGGTGCTAGAGGTAGAGGTGGACTAGTCCCCAGCTCCTACAATGAGCAGTTCTTC. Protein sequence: CGARGRGGLVPSSYNEQFF.

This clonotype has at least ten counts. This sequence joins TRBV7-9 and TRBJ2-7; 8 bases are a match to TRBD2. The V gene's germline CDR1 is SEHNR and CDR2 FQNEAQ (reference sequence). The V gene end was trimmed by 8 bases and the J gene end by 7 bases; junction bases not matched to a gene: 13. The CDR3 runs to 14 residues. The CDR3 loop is CASSITSGPREQYF. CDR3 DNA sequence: TGTGCCAGCTCTATCACTAGCGGCCCACGGGAGCAGTACTTC.

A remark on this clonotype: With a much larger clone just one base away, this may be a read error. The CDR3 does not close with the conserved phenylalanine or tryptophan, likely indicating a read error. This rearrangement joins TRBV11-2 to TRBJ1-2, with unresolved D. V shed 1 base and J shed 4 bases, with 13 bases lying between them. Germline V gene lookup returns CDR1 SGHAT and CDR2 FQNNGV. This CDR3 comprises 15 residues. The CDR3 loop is CASSLVYPGSYGYTI. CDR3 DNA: TGTGCCAGCAGCTTAGTCTACCCCGGATCCTATGGCTACACCATC.

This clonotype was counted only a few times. The CDR3 sequence: CASSQEFDWEETQYF. The DNA for the CDR3 is TGTGCCAGCAGCCAAGAGTTCGACTGGGAAGAGACCCAGTACTTC. The chain couples TRBV3-1 to TRBJ2-5; no firm D call. V was cut by 0 bases and J by 3 bases, with 11 bases left in between. The germline CDR1 and CDR2 sequences are LGHDT and YNNKEL (reference sequence). The CDR3 covers 15 residues.

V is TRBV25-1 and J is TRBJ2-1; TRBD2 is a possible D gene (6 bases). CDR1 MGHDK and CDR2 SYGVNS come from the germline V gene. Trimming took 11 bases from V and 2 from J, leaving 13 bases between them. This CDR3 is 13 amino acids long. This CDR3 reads CAWGRPPYNEQFF. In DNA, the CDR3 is TGTGCCTGGGGGAGGCCCCCCTACAATGAGCAGTTCTTC.

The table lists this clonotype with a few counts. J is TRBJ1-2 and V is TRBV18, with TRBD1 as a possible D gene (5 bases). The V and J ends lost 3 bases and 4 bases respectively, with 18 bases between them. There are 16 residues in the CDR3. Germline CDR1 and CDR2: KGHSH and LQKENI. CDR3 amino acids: CASSPLAGAKTYGYTF. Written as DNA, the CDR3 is TGTGCCAGCTCACCCCTGGCTGGGGCGAAAACCTATGGCTACACCTTC.

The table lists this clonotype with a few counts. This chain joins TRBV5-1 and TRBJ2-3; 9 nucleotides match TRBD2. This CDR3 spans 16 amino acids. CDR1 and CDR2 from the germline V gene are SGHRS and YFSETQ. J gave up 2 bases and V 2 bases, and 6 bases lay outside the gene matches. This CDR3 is CASSFGSGRTTDTQYF. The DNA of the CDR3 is TGCGCCAGCAGCTTCGGTAGCGGGAGAACCACAGATACGCAGTATTTT.

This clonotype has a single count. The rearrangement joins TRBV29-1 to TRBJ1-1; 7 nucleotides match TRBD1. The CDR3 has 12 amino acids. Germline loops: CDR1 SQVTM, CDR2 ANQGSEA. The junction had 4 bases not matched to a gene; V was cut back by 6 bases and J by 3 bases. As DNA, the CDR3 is TGCAGCGTGCTAACAGGGGACACTGAAGCTTTCTTT. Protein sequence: CSVLTGDTEAFF.

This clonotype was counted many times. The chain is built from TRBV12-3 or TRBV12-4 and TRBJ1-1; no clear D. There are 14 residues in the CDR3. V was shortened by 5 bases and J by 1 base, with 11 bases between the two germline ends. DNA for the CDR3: TGTGCCAGCAGTCCGACAACCGGGAACACTGAAGCTTTCTTT. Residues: CASSPTTGNTEAFF.

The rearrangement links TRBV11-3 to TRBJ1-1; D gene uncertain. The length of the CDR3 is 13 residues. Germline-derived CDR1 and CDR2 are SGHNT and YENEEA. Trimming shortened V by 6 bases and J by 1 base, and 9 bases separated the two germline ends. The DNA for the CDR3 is TGTGCCAGCAGGAATTATTGGAACACTGAAGCTTTCTTT. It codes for CASRNYWNTEAFF.

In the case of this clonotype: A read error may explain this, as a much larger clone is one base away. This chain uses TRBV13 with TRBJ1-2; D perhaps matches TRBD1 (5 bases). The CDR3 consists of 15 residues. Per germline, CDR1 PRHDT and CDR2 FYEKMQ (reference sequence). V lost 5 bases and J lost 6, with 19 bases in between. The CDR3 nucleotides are TGTGCCAGCAGCGTTACCAGGGAAGGGAGCCATGGCTACACCTTC. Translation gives CASSVTREGSHGYTF. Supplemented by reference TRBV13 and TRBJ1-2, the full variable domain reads AAGVIQSPRHLIKEKRETATLKCYPIPRHDTVYWYQQGPGQDPQFLISFYEKMQSDKGSIPDRFSAQQFSDYHSELNMSSLELGDSALYFCASSVTREGSHGYTFGSGTRLTVV.

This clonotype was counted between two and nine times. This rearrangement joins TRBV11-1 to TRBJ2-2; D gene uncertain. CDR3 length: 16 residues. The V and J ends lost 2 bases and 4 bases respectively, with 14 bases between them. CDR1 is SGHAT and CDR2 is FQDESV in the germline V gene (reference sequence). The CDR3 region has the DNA TGTGCCAGCAGCTTACCCCGCGACTCCACCACCGGGGAGCTGTTTTTT. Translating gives CASSLPRDSTTGELFF. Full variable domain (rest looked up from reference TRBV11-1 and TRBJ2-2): EAEVAQSPRYKITEKSQAVAFWCDPISGHATLYWYRQILGQGPELLVQFQDESVVDDSQLPKDRFSAERLKGVDSTLKIQPAELGDSAMYLCASSLPRDSTTGELFFGEGSRLTVL.

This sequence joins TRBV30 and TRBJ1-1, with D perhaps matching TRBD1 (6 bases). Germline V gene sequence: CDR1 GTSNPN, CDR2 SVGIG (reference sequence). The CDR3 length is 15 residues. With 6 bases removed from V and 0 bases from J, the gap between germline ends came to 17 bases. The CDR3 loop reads CACYRVPDLNTEAFF. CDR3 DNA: TGTGCCTGCTACAGGGTACCCGATCTGAACACTGAAGCTTTCTTT.

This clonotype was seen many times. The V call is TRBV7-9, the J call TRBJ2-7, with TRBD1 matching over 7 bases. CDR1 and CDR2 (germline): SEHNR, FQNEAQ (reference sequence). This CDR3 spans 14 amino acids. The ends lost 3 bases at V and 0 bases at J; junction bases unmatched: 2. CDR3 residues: CASSLGQRSYEQYF. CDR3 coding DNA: TGTGCCAGCAGCTTGGGACAGCGCTCCTACGAGCAGTACTTC.

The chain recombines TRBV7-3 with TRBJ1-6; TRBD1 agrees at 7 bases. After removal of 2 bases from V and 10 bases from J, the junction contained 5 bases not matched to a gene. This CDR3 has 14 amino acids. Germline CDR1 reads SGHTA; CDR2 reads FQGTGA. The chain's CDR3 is CASSLGTALSPLHF. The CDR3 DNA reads TGTGCCAGCAGCTTAGGGACAGCACTCTCACCCCTCCACTTT.

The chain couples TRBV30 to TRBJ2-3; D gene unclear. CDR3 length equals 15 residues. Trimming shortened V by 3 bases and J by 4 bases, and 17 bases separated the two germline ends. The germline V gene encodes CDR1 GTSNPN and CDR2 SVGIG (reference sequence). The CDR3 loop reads CAWSALAMEADTQYF. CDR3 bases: TGTGCCTGGAGCGCACTGGCGATGGAAGCAGATACGCAGTATTTT.

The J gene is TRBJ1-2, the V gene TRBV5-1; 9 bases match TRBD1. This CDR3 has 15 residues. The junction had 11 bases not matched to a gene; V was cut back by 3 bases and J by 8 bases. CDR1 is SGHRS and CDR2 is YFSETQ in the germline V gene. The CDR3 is CASSSGTGMGGGYTF. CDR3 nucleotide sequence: TGCGCCAGCAGCTCCGGGACAGGGATGGGAGGAGGCTACACCTTC.

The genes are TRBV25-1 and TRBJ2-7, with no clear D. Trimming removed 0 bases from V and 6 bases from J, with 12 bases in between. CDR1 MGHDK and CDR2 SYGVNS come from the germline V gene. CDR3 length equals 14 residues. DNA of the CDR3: TGTGCCAGCAGTGAATACCTTAGGGTAGGCGAGCAGTACTTC. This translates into CASSEYLRVGEQYF.

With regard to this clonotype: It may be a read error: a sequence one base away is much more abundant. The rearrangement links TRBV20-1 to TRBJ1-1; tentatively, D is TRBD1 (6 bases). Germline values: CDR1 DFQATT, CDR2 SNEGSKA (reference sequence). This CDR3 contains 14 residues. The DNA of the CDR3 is TGCCGTGCCCGACAGGTGGGGGAAGACACTGAAGCTTTCTTT. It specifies CRARQVGEDTEAFF.

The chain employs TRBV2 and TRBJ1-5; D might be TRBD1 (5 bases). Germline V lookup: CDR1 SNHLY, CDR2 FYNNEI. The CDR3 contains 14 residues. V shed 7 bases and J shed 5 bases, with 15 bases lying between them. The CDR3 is CASTQPGTDQPQHF. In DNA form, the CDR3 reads TGTGCCAGCACCCAACCAGGGACCGATCAGCCCCAGCATTTT.

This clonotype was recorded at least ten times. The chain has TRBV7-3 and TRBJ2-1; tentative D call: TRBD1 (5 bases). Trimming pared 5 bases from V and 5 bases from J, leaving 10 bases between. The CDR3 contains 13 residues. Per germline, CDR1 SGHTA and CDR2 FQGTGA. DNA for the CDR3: TGTGCCAGCAGCCCCGCCAGGGACAATGAGCAGTTCTTC. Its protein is CASSPARDNEQFF.